A single sample is the source of the 15 T cell receptor beta chains below, sequenced in a study of T cell changes during pregnancy in multiple sclerosis. Generated by immunoSEQ multiplex PCR, the TCRdb table keeps only in-frame clones and is missing some. This table has some 99,000 clones, 90% to 95% appearing once. The material was peripheral blood, obtained after pregnancy. The receptors originated from a female donor in good health, enrolled as a control in a pregnancy study.

The chain joins TRBV7-9 to TRBJ2-3; 8 nucleotides agree with TRBD2. Per germline, CDR1 SEHNR and CDR2 FQNEAQ (reference sequence). The length of the CDR3 is 14 residues. V shed 1 base and J 5 bases; nucleotides not matched to a gene: 2. The CDR3 DNA sequence: TGTGCCAGCAGCTTAGGGCGGGAGGTAGATACGCAGTATTTT. This translates into CASSLGREVDTQYF.

V is TRBV28 and J is TRBJ2-7, with 14 bases fitting TRBD2. This CDR3 has 16 amino acids. V was pared by 6 bases and J by 7 bases, with 11 bases of the junction left unmatched. Germline CDR1 is MDHEN and CDR2 is SYDVKM. This CDR3 is CASRGTGTSGSLEQYF. The DNA of the CDR3 is TGTGCCAGCAGAGGAACCGGGACTAGCGGGAGTTTGGAGCAGTACTTC.

Details on this clone: Other DNA sequences in the sample encode the same CDR3. CDR3 loop: CTSSQDPGMGNQPQHF. The CDR3 DNA reads as TGCACCAGCAGCCAAGATCCCGGTATGGGCAATCAGCCCCAGCATTTT. The V call is TRBV1, the J call TRBJ1-5. TRBV1 is deemed a pseudogene. This CDR3 spans 16 amino acids.

This CDR3 reads CASSIPLDLWRVNTEAFF. The CDR3 coding sequence is TGTGCCAGTAGTATCCCCCTAGACCTCTGGCGGGTGAACACTGAAGCTTTCTTT. The J gene is TRBJ1-1, the V gene TRBV19; the D is unclear. The CDR3 runs 18 residues. V lost 3 bases to trimming and J lost 0 bases, with 20 bases between them. Germline V gene sequence: CDR1 LNHDA, CDR2 SQIVND (reference sequence). Full variable domain (rest looked up from reference TRBV19 and TRBJ1-1): DGGITQSPKYLFRKEGQNVTLSCEQNLNHDAMYWYRQDPGQGLRLIYYSQIVNDFQKGDIAEGYSVSREKKESFPLTVTSAQKNPTAFYLCASSIPLDLWRVNTEAFFGQGTRLTVV.

The V gene is TRBV5-1, the J gene TRBJ2-3, with TRBD2 matching over 10 bases. Germline trimming cut 3 bases from V and 3 bases from J; bases unmatched to any gene: 10. Germline V gene sequence: CDR1 SGHRS, CDR2 YFSETQ. CDR3 length: 17 residues. The CDR3 DNA follows: TGCGCCAGCAGCTCTTCCCCCCCTAGCGGGGGAACAGATACGCAGTATTTT. Protein: CASSSSPPSGGTDTQYF.

The V and J genes are TRBV15 and TRBJ1-2; TRBD1 is a possible D gene (5 bases). The CDR3 has 11 residues. Germline V gene data show CDR1 as LNHNV and CDR2 as YYDKDF (reference sequence). V dropped 5 bases and J dropped 8 bases, with 9 bases sitting between them. CDR3: CATSQGAGYTF. CDR3 nucleotide sequence: TGTGCCACCAGCCAAGGGGCGGGCTACACCTTC.

This chain links TRBV7-9 with TRBJ2-3; D not certain. This CDR3 contains 13 residues. Germline CDR1 and CDR2: SEHNR and FQNEAQ (reference sequence). The V gene lost 2 bases and the J gene lost 3 bases, with 6 bases spanning the gap. The CDR3 sequence: CASSLLGTDTQYF. For the CDR3, the DNA is TGTGCCAGCAGCTTACTAGGAACAGATACGCAGTATTTT.

The chain links TRBV10-3 to TRBJ2-1; D is unclear. Germline V gene sequence: CDR1 ENHRY, CDR2 SYGVKD. CDR3 length: 13 amino acids. V lost 1 base to trimming and J lost 8 bases, with 9 bases between them. DNA for the CDR3: TGTGCCATCAGTGAGTGGCCCGGAGATGAGCAGTTCTTC. This codes for CAISEWPGDEQFF.

Concerning this clone: This sample includes further DNA sequences coding for the same CDR3. The genes are TRBV28 and TRBJ1-1, with D possibly matching TRBD1 (5 bases). The CDR3 extends over 13 amino acids. Between the trimmed V and J ends, which lost 7 bases and 0 bases, there was a span of 9 bases. The germline gives CDR1 MDHEN, CDR2 SYDVKM. In nucleotides, the CDR3 is TGTGCCAGCATCGGACACATGAACACTGAAGCTTTCTTT. This gives the protein CASIGHMNTEAFF.

In nucleotides, the CDR3 is TGCGCCAGCAGCCAAAGCGGGAGTGGTACCGGGGAGCTGTTTTTT. Amino acids: CASSQSGSGTGELFF. This chain uses TRBV4-1 with TRBJ2-2; the match to TRBD2 covers 8 bases. The CDR3 covers 15 residues. With 2 bases clipped from V and 5 bases from J, the junction kept 4 bases outside the gene matches. The germline CDR1 and CDR2 sequences are MGHRA and YSYEKL.

The CDR3, as DNA: TGTGCCAGCAGCCTGGATGGGACAGGGGGAAGCAATCAGCCCCAGCATTTT. This encodes CASSLDGTGGSNQPQHF. The chain uses TRBV5-5 and TRBJ1-5, with TRBD1 matching over 11 bases. This CDR3 is 17 amino acids long. With V trimmed by 4 bases and J by 1 base, 7 bases remained unmatched. The V gene's germline CDR1 is SGHKS and CDR2 YYEKEE (reference sequence).

The genes are TRBV11-2 and TRBJ1-1; D remains ambiguous. The V gene lost 0 bases and the J gene lost 10 bases, with 12 bases spanning the gap. Germline V gene sequence: CDR1 SGHAT, CDR2 FQNNGV. The CDR3 is 13 amino acids. CDR3 amino acids: CASSLETALGAFF. The CDR3 bases are TGTGCCAGCAGCTTAGAAACAGCCCTCGGAGCTTTCTTT.

The genes are TRBV29-1 and TRBJ2-1; 14 positions agree with TRBD2. The CDR3 is made up of 18 amino acids. Trimming took 3 bases from V and 6 from J; bases not matched to a gene: 13. Germline CDR1 and CDR2: SQVTM and ANQGSEA. CDR3 sequence reads: CSVEGKTSGRASFNEQFF. The CDR3 coding sequence is TGCAGCGTTGAGGGTAAGACTAGCGGGAGGGCGAGCTTCAATGAGCAGTTCTTC.

The rearrangement uses TRBV28 and TRBJ2-1; tentatively, D is TRBD1 (6 bases). Germline V gene data show CDR1 as MDHEN and CDR2 as SYDVKM. The CDR3 spans 12 residues. V dropped 5 bases and J dropped 10 bases, with 12 bases sitting between them. The CDR3 DNA reads as TGTGCCAGCAGTCTCAGGGGTGGAGAGCAGTTCTTC. Translation gives CASSLRGGEQFF.

The chain is built from TRBV7-2 and TRBJ1-2; 7 bases are a match to TRBD1. The germline V gene has CDR1 SGHTA and CDR2 FQGNSA. The CDR3 loop spans 15 amino acids. The J segment lost 8 bases and the V segment lost 5 bases, leaving 14 bases of the junction unmatched. CDR3 DNA sequence: TGTGCCAGCAGCCCCTACAGGGGCCTACGGGACGGCTACACCTTC. Translating it yields CASSPYRGLRDGYTF. Variable domain in full (rest from reference TRBV7-2 and TRBJ1-2): GAGVSQSPSNKVTEKGKDVELRCDPISGHTALYWYRQSLGQGLEFLIYFQGNSAPDKSGLPSDRFSAERTGGSVSTLTIQRTQQEDSAVYLCASSPYRGLRDGYTFGSGTRLTVV.